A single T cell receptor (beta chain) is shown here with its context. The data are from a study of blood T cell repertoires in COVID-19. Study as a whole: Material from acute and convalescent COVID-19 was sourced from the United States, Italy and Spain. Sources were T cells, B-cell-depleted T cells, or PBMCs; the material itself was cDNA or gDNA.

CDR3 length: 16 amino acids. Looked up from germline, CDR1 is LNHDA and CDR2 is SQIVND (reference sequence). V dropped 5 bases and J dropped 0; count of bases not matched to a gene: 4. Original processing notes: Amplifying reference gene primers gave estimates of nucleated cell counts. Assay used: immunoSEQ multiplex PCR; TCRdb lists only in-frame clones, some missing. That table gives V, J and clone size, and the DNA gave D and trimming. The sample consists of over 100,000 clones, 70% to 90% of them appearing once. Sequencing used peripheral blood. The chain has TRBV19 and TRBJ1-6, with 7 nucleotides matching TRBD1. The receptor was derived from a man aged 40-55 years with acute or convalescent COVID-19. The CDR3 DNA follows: TGTGCCAGTAGTGACCGGACAGGCTCCTATAATTCACCCCTCCACTTT. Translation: CASSDRTGSYNSPLHF.